The 16 T cell receptor beta chains listed next were all sequenced from one sample in a study of control samples from healthy donors and cancer patients. Assay used: immunoSEQ multiplex PCR; TCRdb lists only in-frame clones, some missing. The sample has some 150,000 clones; approximately 92% are singletons. Sequenced input: blood. The source is a man between 25 and 39 years old in good health.

Remarks on this clone: The same CDR3 also results from other DNA sequences found in this sample. The chain employs TRBV6-5 and TRBJ1-4; a weak D match, TRBD1 (5 bases). Germline CDR1 and CDR2: MNHEY and SVGAGI. The CDR3 sequence is 14 residues long. Trimming left V 2 bases short and J 1 base short, with 5 bases between. CDR3 sequence reads: CASSYRGTNEKLFF. As DNA, the CDR3 is TGTGCCAGCAGTTACAGGGGAACTAATGAAAAACTGTTTTTT.

J is TRBJ2-7 and V is TRBV7-8; possibly TRBD1 for D (6 bases). The germline gives CDR1 SGHVS, CDR2 FQNEAQ. V was trimmed by 1 base and J by 0 bases, leaving 7 bases between them. This CDR3 has 14 residues. CDR3 bases: TGTGCCAGCAGCTTAGGGGACACCTCCTACGAGCAGTACTTC. Translation: CASSLGDTSYEQYF.

The chain carries TRBV2 and TRBJ1-2; 7 bases align to TRBD1. There are 15 residues in the CDR3. The V segment lost 2 bases and the J segment 4 bases; nucleotides outside the gene matches: 7. The V gene's germline CDR1 is SNHLY and CDR2 FYNNEI. The CDR3 DNA reads as TGTGCCAGCAGTGAAACGCGCAGGGGGAGCTATGGCTACACCTTC. It specifies CASSETRRGSYGYTF.

The J gene is TRBJ2-7, the V gene TRBV28; unclear D gene. CDR1 is MDHEN, CDR2 SYDVKM, per germline. The V gene lost 3 bases and the J gene lost 1 base, with 10 bases spanning the gap. The CDR3 loop spans 14 amino acids. CDR3 coding DNA: TGTGCCAGCAGTTTCCGGACGAAGTCCTACGAGCAGTACTTC. Translation gives CASSFRTKSYEQYF.

This chain links TRBV4-2 with TRBJ2-2, with TRBD2 matching 11 bases. This CDR3 region has 17 residues. The V gene end was trimmed by 0 bases and the J gene end by 5 bases; junction bases not matched to a gene: 5. The germline CDR1 and CDR2 sequences are LGHNA and YNFKEQ. CDR3 coding DNA: TGTGCCAGCAGCCAAGAGTTAGCTAGCGGGGGGACCGGGGAGCTGTTTTTT. Translating gives CASSQELASGGTGELFF.

This chain joins TRBV6-5 and TRBJ1-5; D remains ambiguous. V gave up 5 bases and J gave up 0 bases, with 8 bases separating them. This CDR3 comprises 14 residues. Germline V gives CDR1 MNHEY, CDR2 SVGAGI. The CDR3 DNA follows: TGTGCCAGCAGTCCCGCCTCTAGCAATCAGCCCCAGCATTTT. The encoded protein is CASSPASSNQPQHF.

Points on this clone: Other DNA sequences from this sample encode an identical CDR3 as well. The J gene is TRBJ2-1, the V gene TRBV19, with a weak D call TRBD1 (5 bases). Trimming left V 1 base short and J 8 bases short, with 6 bases between. The CDR3 runs to 12 residues. Germline V CDR1 and CDR2: LNHDA, SQIVND (reference sequence). CDR3 amino acids: CASSIGGYEQFF. CDR3 bases: TGTGCCAGTAGTATAGGGGGCTATGAGCAGTTCTTC.

The chain combines TRBV19 with TRBJ1-5; maybe TRBD1 (6 bases). The CDR3 totals 15 residues. The germline CDR1 and CDR2 sequences are LNHDA and SQIVND (reference sequence). The ends were cut back, 3 bases at V and 6 bases at J, with 15 bases in the middle. The CDR3 region is CASSMIDRRRQPQHF. DNA for the CDR3: TGTGCCAGTAGTATGATCGACAGGAGGCGTCAGCCCCAGCATTTT.

The rearrangement joins TRBV18 to TRBJ1-5, with a tentative D call TRBD1 (6 bases). This CDR3 is 14 amino acids long. Germline CDR1 KGHSH, CDR2 LQKENI. Trimming removed 3 bases at V and 7 bases at J, with 13 bases between. The CDR3 protein is CASSPTGSGQPQHF. The CDR3 DNA is TGTGCCAGCTCACCCACAGGGTCGGGGCAGCCCCAGCATTTT.

The rearrangement links TRBV6-5 to TRBJ1-2; 8 nucleotides line up with TRBD1. Germline values: CDR1 MNHEY, CDR2 SVGAGI. CDR3 length: 14 amino acids. J was trimmed by 5 bases and V by 6 bases; bases with no gene match: 8. CDR3 residues: CASSRDRINYGYTF. CDR3 nucleotide sequence: TGTGCCAGCAGCCGGGACAGGATCAATTATGGCTACACCTTC.

The rearrangement joins TRBV5-1 to TRBJ2-1; unclear D gene. CDR3 length equals 12 residues. Between the trimmed V and J ends, which lost 2 bases and 8 bases, there was a span of 8 bases. CDR1 is SGHRS, CDR2 YFSETQ, per germline. The CDR3 reads CASSLDSYEQFF. DNA for the CDR3: TGCGCCAGCAGCTTAGACTCCTATGAGCAGTTCTTC.

This clone was recorded only once. V gene TRBV5-1 combines with J gene TRBJ1-6; D is uncertain. The germline CDR1 and CDR2 sequences are SGHRS and YFSETQ. Deletions cut 5 bases from V and 10 bases from J, with 22 bases between. CDR3 length equals 16 residues. As DNA, the CDR3 is TGCGCCAGCAGTTCCCGGGCGACGGGGAATCAGTCACCCCTCCACTTT. Protein product: CASSSRATGNQSPLHF. Full variable domain (rest looked up from reference TRBV5-1 and TRBJ1-6): KAGVTQTPRYLIKTRGQQVTLSCSPISGHRSVSWYQQTPGQGLQFLFEYFSETQRNKGNFPGRFSGRQFSNSRSEMNVSTLELGDSALYLCASSSRATGNQSPLHFGNGTRLTVT.

The rearrangement joins TRBV18 to TRBJ2-7; 7 bases agree with TRBD1. From germline, CDR1 is KGHSH and CDR2 LQKENI. The CDR3 consists of 15 residues. V lost 1 base, J lost 6 bases, and 9 bases stayed unmatched. The CDR3 DNA follows: TGTGCCAGCTCACCACGTAGAGGGGGCATGGGCGAGCAGTACTTC. This codes for CASSPRRGGMGEQYF.

The V call is TRBV11-2, the J call TRBJ2-5; TRBD2 is a possible D gene (7 bases). The V gene lost 10 bases and the J gene lost 5 bases, with 20 bases spanning the gap. The CDR3 consists of 14 residues. Per the germline V gene, CDR1 is SGHAT and CDR2 is FQNNGV. CDR3 region: CATTSTGGAETQYF. As DNA, the CDR3 is TGTGCCACCACCTCAACTGGGGGGGCGGAGACCCAGTACTTC.

The chain links TRBV5-1 to TRBJ2-1; 7 bases line up with TRBD2. Germline CDR1 reads SGHRS; CDR2 reads YFSETQ. CDR3 length equals 14 residues. Germline trimming cut 6 bases from V and 7 bases from J; bases unmatched to any gene: 10. In nucleotides, the CDR3 is TGCGCCAGCACCTGGCGGGGGACGAGTAATGAGCAGTTCTTC. As protein: CASTWRGTSNEQFF.

This sequence joins TRBV9 and TRBJ2-7; 9 bases line up with TRBD1. This CDR3 contains 13 residues. Germline values: CDR1 SGDLS, CDR2 YYNGEE. The J segment lost 6 bases and the V segment lost 8 bases, leaving 9 bases of the junction unmatched. CDR3 sequence (DNA): TGTGCCAGTACGGGACAGGGATCGTCCGAGCAGTACTTC. It is translated as CASTGQGSSEQYF. Filled out from reference TRBV9 and TRBJ2-7, the complete variable domain reads DSGVTQTPKHLITATGQRVTLRCSPRSGDLSVYWYQQSLDQGLQFLIQYYNGEERAKGNILERFSAQQFPDLHSELNLSSLELGDSALYFCASTGQGSSEQYFGPGTRLTVT.